The rows below give T cell receptor beta chains drawn from one sample of a study of T cell repertoires in ileal Crohn's disease. Profiling relied on immunoSEQ multiplex PCR, and the TCRdb table lists in-frame clones only, not all of them. This table holds approximately 9,000 clones, around 77% found once. Sequenced: ileal tissue. These receptors all stem from an adult with Crohn's disease. Both conserved end residues are part of each CDR3. The order of the fields is J gene, V gene, D gene, CDR3 DNA, CDR3 protein. The D gene is left open where the match is weak.

TRBJ2-5 TRBV12-5 TRBD1 TGTGCTAGTGGTCGGGACAGGGTGGAGACCCAGTACTTC CASGRDRVETQYF
TRBJ1-5 TRBV2 TRBD1 TGTGCCAGCACCCTAGGACAGGGGCCTGGGCAGCCCCAGCATTTT CASTLGQGPGQPQHF
TRBJ1-4 TRBV9 . TGTGCCAGCAGTGTGACAGGACGGAATGAAAAACTGTTTTTT CASSVTGRNEKLFF
TRBJ2-3 TRBV9 TRBD2 TGTGCCAGCAGCGTAGCCGCGGGAGGGCCCACAGATACGCAGTATTTT CASSVAAGGPTDTQYF
TRBJ2-5 TRBV2 . TGTGCCAGCACCCAGAAAGAGACCCAGTACTTC CASTQKETQYF
TRBJ2-3 TRBV9 TRBD1 TGTGCCAGCAGCCCGGGACAGGGTGGTGATACGCAGTATTTT CASSPGQGGDTQYF
TRBJ1-3 TRBV5-1 . TGCGCCAGCAGGACAGGAAACACCATATATTTT CASRTGNTIYF
TRBJ1-6 TRBV5-1 TRBD1 TGCGCCAGCAGCTTGGTTGTTACAGGGGGCATAGGATCACCCCTCCACTTT CASSLVVTGGIGSPLHF
TRBJ2-5 TRBV12-5 TRBD2 TGTGCTAGTGGTTTGTTTACTGGGACTAGCGACCTACAGAAAGAGACCCAGTACTTC CASGLFTGTSDLQKETQYF
TRBJ2-7 TRBV7-9 . TGTGCCAGCAGCTCAAACAGGGTGGGTGAGCAGTACTTC CASSSNRVGEQYF